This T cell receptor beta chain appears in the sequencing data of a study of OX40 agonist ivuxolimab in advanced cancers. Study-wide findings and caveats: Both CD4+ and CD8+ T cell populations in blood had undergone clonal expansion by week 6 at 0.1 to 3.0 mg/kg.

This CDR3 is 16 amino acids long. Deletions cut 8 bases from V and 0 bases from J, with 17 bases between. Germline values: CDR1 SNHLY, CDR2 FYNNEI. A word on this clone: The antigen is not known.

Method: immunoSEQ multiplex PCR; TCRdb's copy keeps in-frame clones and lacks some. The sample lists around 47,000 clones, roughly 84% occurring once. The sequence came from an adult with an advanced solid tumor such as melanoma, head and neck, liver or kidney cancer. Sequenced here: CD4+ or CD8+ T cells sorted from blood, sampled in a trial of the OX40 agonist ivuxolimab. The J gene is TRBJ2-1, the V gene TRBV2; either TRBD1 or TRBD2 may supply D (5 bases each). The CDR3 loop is CASWGGLTSSYNEQFF. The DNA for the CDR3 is TGTGCCAGCTGGGGCGGGCTCACTAGCTCCTACAATGAGCAGTTCTTC.